These 14 T cell receptor beta chains were all obtained from the same sample, sequenced in a study of patients and donors after allogeneic stem cell transplantation. TCRdb re-called the RT-PCR reads with MiXCR, one entry per CDR3 protein. The sample has roughly 960,000 distinct CDR3 sequences, around 17% seen once. The material sequenced was blood, either unsorted or a sorted T cell fraction (not recorded which). Source of these receptors: a human donor who was either an allogeneic HSCT recipient or a stem cell or donor lymphocyte infusion donor (not recorded which). It is not recorded whose cells these are; they may come from a transplant donor.

This chain connects TRBV24-1 to TRBJ1-2, with no clear D. The CDR3 runs 14 residues. The V and J ends lost 5 bases and 2 bases respectively, with 11 bases between them. Germline V gene sequence: CDR1 KGHDR, CDR2 SFDVKD. The CDR3 region has the DNA TGTGCCACCAGTGGGGTGGATAGGAACTATGGCTACACCTTC. This encodes CATSGVDRNYGYTF.

This clonotype was observed a handful of times. The chain couples TRBV27 to TRBJ1-1; D unclear. CDR3 length equals 13 residues. The V and J ends lost 6 bases and 1 base respectively, with 9 bases between them. Per the germline V gene, CDR1 is MNHEY and CDR2 is SMNVEV (reference sequence). CDR3 nucleotides: TGTGCCAGCAGGCTACTGGGGAACACTGAAGCTTTCTTT. Its protein product is CASRLLGNTEAFF.

This clonotype was observed a few times. The chain recombines TRBV24-1 with TRBJ2-7; 7 positions match TRBD1. The ends lost 9 bases at V and 4 bases at J; junction bases unmatched: 14. The CDR3 has 15 amino acids. Germline CDR1 KGHDR, CDR2 SFDVKD. The CDR3 here is CATEPPPGQSYEQYF. DNA for the CDR3: TGTGCCACCGAGCCGCCTCCGGGACAGAGTTACGAGCAGTACTTC.

The chain uses TRBV20-1 and TRBJ2-7, with 7 bases lining up with TRBD2. CDR1 DFQATT and CDR2 SNEGSKA come from the germline V gene (reference sequence). J was trimmed by 3 bases and V by 2 bases; bases with no gene match: 7. The CDR3 consists of 14 residues. The CDR3 bases are TGCAGTGCTAGAAGGGGTAGCGGGTACTACGAGCAGTACTTC. This translates into CSARRGSGYYEQYF.

The chain uses TRBV5-1 and TRBJ2-4; D is uncertain. V lost 0 bases, J lost 6 bases, and 4 bases lay in between. Looked up from germline, CDR1 is SGHRS and CDR2 is YFSETQ. The CDR3 covers 12 residues. The DNA of the CDR3 is TGCGCCAGCAGCTTGGACAGAAACATTCAGTACTTC. It yields the protein CASSLDRNIQYF.

This clonotype was observed at least ten times. V is TRBV29-1 and J is TRBJ2-7, with 7 nucleotides matching TRBD1. The CDR3 has 12 amino acids. With V trimmed by 6 bases and J by 3 bases, 5 bases remained unmatched. From germline, CDR1 is SQVTM and CDR2 ANQGSEA. The CDR3 loop is CSVIRDSYEQYF. CDR3 DNA: TGCAGCGTCATCCGGGACAGCTACGAGCAGTACTTC.

This clonotype was recorded at least ten times. The chain joins TRBV7-9 to TRBJ2-7, with no clear D. Germline V gene data show CDR1 as SEHNR and CDR2 as FQNEAQ (reference sequence). This CDR3 contains 14 residues. With 2 bases removed from V and 1 base from J, the gap between germline ends came to 9 bases. The CDR3 is CASSLPFASYEQYF. As DNA, the CDR3 is TGTGCCAGCAGCTTACCGTTCGCATCCTACGAGCAGTACTTC.

This clonotype was observed many times. The chain couples TRBV12-3 or TRBV12-4 to TRBJ2-3, with TRBD1 matching 7 bases. With 6 bases clipped from V and 2 bases from J, the junction kept 8 bases outside the gene matches. The CDR3 extends over 15 amino acids. The CDR3 coding sequence is TGTGCCAGCAGGGATTGGACAGGCTACACAGATACGCAGTATTTT. This encodes CASRDWTGYTDTQYF.

The chain is built from TRBV4-1 and TRBJ2-3; no definite D call. Germline V CDR1 and CDR2: MGHRA, YSYEKL. This CDR3 spans 13 amino acids. Trimming removed 5 bases at V and 6 bases at J, with 12 bases between. Written as DNA, the CDR3 is TGCGCCAGCAGCTTCTCATCGTGGGATACGCAGTATTTT. Encoded protein: CASSFSSWDTQYF.

This clonotype was seen only a few times. This chain links TRBV9 with TRBJ2-7; D perhaps matches TRBD2 (5 bases). V was shortened by 3 bases and J by 0 bases, with 10 bases between the two germline ends. Germline CDR1 SGDLS, CDR2 YYNGEE. The CDR3 is 14 amino acids. The CDR3 reads CASSGSASSYEQYF. The CDR3 DNA reads as TGTGCCAGCAGCGGTAGCGCCTCCTCCTACGAGCAGTACTTC.

The chain recombines TRBV5-1 with TRBJ2-2; TRBD1 might be the D (5 bases). With 6 bases removed from V and 1 base from J, the gap between germline ends came to 16 bases. CDR1 is SGHRS, CDR2 YFSETQ, per germline. This CDR3 is built from 16 residues. The CDR3 region has the DNA TGCGCCAGCAAAACAGGTGAACTGTGGAACACCGGGGAGCTGTTTTTT. This sequence encodes CASKTGELWNTGELFF.

The rearrangement joins TRBV12-3 or TRBV12-4 to TRBJ1-2; unclear D gene. Trimming removed 6 bases at V and 5 bases at J, with 22 bases between. The CDR3 length is 16 residues. CDR3: CASSSLADFAMYGYTF. The CDR3, as DNA: TGTGCCAGCAGCAGTCTCGCGGACTTTGCCATGTATGGCTACACCTTC.

The table lists this clonotype with many counts. The chain recombines TRBV14 with TRBJ1-2; 7 nucleotides agree with TRBD1. J was trimmed by 4 bases and V by 5 bases; bases with no gene match: 4. The CDR3 contains 13 residues. The germline CDR1 and CDR2 sequences are SGHDN and FVKESK. DNA for the CDR3: TGTGCCAGCAGCTTGGACAGGAGCTATGGCTACACCTTC. Its protein product is CASSLDRSYGYTF.

This clonotype turned up a few times. The V call is TRBV7-3, the J call TRBJ2-2, with D unclear. The ends were cut back, 8 bases at V and 4 bases at J, with 11 bases in the middle. Germline CDR1 is SGHTA and CDR2 is FQGTGA. The length of the CDR3 is 13 residues. CDR3 protein: CASQQSFTGELFF. For the CDR3, the DNA is TGTGCCAGCCAACAGTCTTTCACCGGGGAGCTGTTTTTT.